This T cell receptor beta chain is drawn from a study of T cells in Graves' hyperthyroidism and ophthalmopathy. The study, taken as a whole, reports: The majority of expanded thyroid clonotypes above 0.001 also appeared in blood. Ophthalmopathy could be told apart from stable hyperthyroidism with a 13 V-J model.

Authors of the study amplified TCR beta CDR3 regions from RNA transcripts. The HTBI primer set served for first-round RT-PCR of the TCR CDR3. Each CDR3 protein is one row after TCRdb ran MiXCR on the multiplex PCR reads. This table holds about 290,000 distinct CDR3 sequences, 13% found once. This clonotype appeared a few times. What it binds is unknown. Patients aged 18 to 65 had newly diagnosed hyperthyroidism of under 2 months' duration. Exclusion criteria comprised uncontrolled infection, other autoimmune disease, pregnancy or lactation. The receptor's source is a woman aged 30 to 39 with Graves' hyperthyroidism that later progressed to Graves' ophthalmopathy. Sequencing input: blood.

The CDR3 loop reads CASSKGGSTEQYF. The CDR3 DNA reads as TGCGCCAGCAGTAAGGGGGGTTCTACCGAGCAGTACTTC. The J gene is TRBJ2-7, the V gene TRBV4-3; D possibly uses TRBD1 or TRBD2 (6 bases each). V was pared by 6 bases and J by 6 bases, with 15 bases between. CDR1 LGHNA and CDR2 YSLEER come from the germline V gene. The CDR3 has 13 residues.